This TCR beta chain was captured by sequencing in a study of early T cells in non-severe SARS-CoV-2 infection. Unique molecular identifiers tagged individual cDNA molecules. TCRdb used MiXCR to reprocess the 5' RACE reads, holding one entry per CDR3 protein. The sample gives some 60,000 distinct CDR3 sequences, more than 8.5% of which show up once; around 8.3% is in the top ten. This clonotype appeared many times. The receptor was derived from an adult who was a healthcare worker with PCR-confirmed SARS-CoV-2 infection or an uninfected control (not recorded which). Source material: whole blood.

CDR3 region: CSPFDDRGTEAFF. CDR3 DNA sequence: TGCAGTCCTTTTGACGACAGGGGGACTGAAGCTTTCTTT. This chain uses TRBV20-1 with TRBJ1-1; TRBD1 aligns across 9 bases. J lost 5 bases, V lost 8 bases, and 9 bases had no gene match. This CDR3 contains 13 residues. Germline CDR1 is DFQATT and CDR2 is SNEGSKA (reference sequence).